This T cell receptor (beta chain) was captured in a study of T-cell memory formation after mild COVID-19. Across the study: TCR clusters were mostly confined to one donor each.

General study findings and limits: Unconfirmed was the SARS-CoV-2 specificity of second-wave clones that peaked on day 37. Among contracting clones, CD4+ were mainly CM/EM and CD8+ enriched in EMRA. Pre-infection memory contained some responding clones, which suggested that cross-reactive memory had joined.

Germline V gives CDR1 MNHNY, CDR2 SVGAGI (reference sequence). The length of the CDR3 is 16 residues. V was clipped by 3 bases and J by 0 bases, with 12 bases between them. TCRdb redid the calling of the 5' RACE reads with MiXCR, one entry per CDR3 protein. Of 10,000 to 15,000 distinct CDR3 sequences in the sample, under 20% were seen once. Remarks on this clonotype: Its antigen is as yet unknown.

The chain is built from TRBV6-6 and TRBJ1-5; no clear D gene. The TCR was taken from a man younger than 30 who had mild COVID-19 (a few samples of this study predate the infection). Cell type and time point are not known. The material sequenced was PBMCs or a T cell subset sorted from them (not recorded which). The CDR3 protein is CASSYGRYLSNQPQHF. The DNA for the CDR3 is TGTGCCAGCAGTTATGGCAGATACCTTAGCAATCAGCCCCAGCATTTT.